This TCR beta chain is drawn from a study of blood T cell repertoires in COVID-19 (dated by TCRdb to the early 2020s). With regard to the full study: Samples covering the acute and convalescent phases of COVID-19 were provided by collaborators in the United States, Italy and Spain. The prospective study material was composed of cDNA or gDNA derived from T cells, B-cell-depleted T cells, or PBMCs. Deeply sampled blood TCRbeta repertoires from subjects exposed to, actively infected with, or recovered from COVID-19 were included in the dataset. The repertoires were released in a freely available public database intended as a resource for research on the immune response to SARS-CoV-2. The samples were drawn from the first 160 participants of the ongoing ImmuneRACE study and from some 1,300 subjects provided by 6 global collaborators. The sample metadata nearly always contained a de-identified subject ID, COVID-19 status, age in years and sex. HLA class I and class II types, where available, came from metadata supplied by the sample provider rather than from assay-based typing.

The study at large found these results: The quantity of clinical and demographic metadata differed by source and by participant and was supplied without curation.

TCRbeta CDR3 regions were amplified from genomic DNA using the immunoSEQ Assay, a bias-controlled multiplex PCR. As for the original processing: The number of nucleated cells in each sample was estimated by amplification of reference gene primers within the assay. Sequence reads were collapsed and filtered to measure the absolute abundance of every unique TCRbeta CDR3 rearrangement. Productive Simpson clonality was computed per sample as the square root of Simpson's diversity index over productive rearrangements. TCRdb carries this immuneACCESS record with in-frame sequences only. Its versions omit some clonotypes, under half of them owing to an unresolved V gene in the studies checked, with the rest unexplained. The V and J calls and clone size come from that table; D and trimming were worked out from the DNA. This sample comprises about 330,000 clones, 87% of them detected only once. Jointly, the top ten make up more than 7.5% of the sample.

One collaborating source in Seattle enrolled patients while the patients were actively infected and followed the patients over time throughout the course of disease. Each collaborating institution followed its own protocols to collect whole blood in K2EDTA tubes. For TCRbeta analysis, collaborator samples were shipped as frozen whole blood, as isolated PBMCs, or as DNA extracted from either sample type. In the case of this clone: Its cognate antigen has yet to be identified. No quality values exist for individual bases; no much larger clone is one base distant.

Measured from the cysteine to the phenylalanine, the CDR3 is 18 residues long. The retained sequence is limited to the CDR3, 54 bases, with the frame set at the first base. V lost 5 bases and J lost 5 bases, and the count of bases not matched to a germline gene is 13. The germline V gene (reference sequence) provides CDR1 MNHEY and CDR2 SMNVEV. This receptor was obtained from a man aged 30 to 45 with COVID-19, enrolled during active disease. What was sequenced was peripheral blood. This chain is built from TRBV27 and TRBJ1-4, with TRBD1 matching 11 junction bases. Here the CDR3 is given as CASSRGTGGGGGNEKLFF. The nucleotides read TGTGCCAGCAGTAGAGGGACAGGGGGAGGGGGCGGAAATGAAAAACTGTTTTTT.